Listed below are T cell receptor beta chains from one sample, sequenced in a study of control samples from healthy donors and cancer patients. The table came from immunoSEQ multiplex PCR; TCRdb's copy has only in-frame clones and leaves some out. The sample includes 390,000 or so clones, 80% to 95% of them seen just once. The specimen sequenced was PBMCs. These receptor sequences come from a man in his forties or fifties with head and neck cancer. Each CDR3 is given with its conserved first and last residue. The order of the fields is CDR3 protein, CDR3 DNA, clone size, V gene, J gene, D gene. A D gene is named only where the DNA matches it firmly. Size is stated for part of the rows, as once, few or many counts, or as a class when the clone is expanded.

cdr3_aa: CASSYWNTGELFF
cdr3_nt: TGTGCCAGCAGTTACTGGAACACCGGGGAGCTGTTTTTT
clone_size: .
v_call: TRBV6-5
j_call: TRBJ2-2
d_call: .

cdr3_aa: CASSLDIREQYF
cdr3_nt: TGTGCCAGCAGTTTGGACATCCGCGAGCAGTACTTC
clone_size: .
v_call: TRBV28
j_call: TRBJ2-7
d_call: .

cdr3_aa: CASSYTGVYEQFF
cdr3_nt: TGTGCCAGCAGTTATACAGGGGTCTATGAGCAGTTCTTC
clone_size: .
v_call: TRBV6-2/TRBV6-3
j_call: TRBJ2-1
d_call: TRBD1

cdr3_aa: CASSLRGGLADSYEQYF
cdr3_nt: TGCGCCAGCAGCCTACGCGGGGGACTAGCGGACTCCTACGAGCAGTACTTC
clone_size: .
v_call: TRBV5-1
j_call: TRBJ2-7
d_call: TRBD2

cdr3_aa: CASTQVSRSGELFF
cdr3_nt: TGCGCCAGCACGCAGGTATCAAGATCCGGGGAGCTGTTTTTT
clone_size: .
v_call: TRBV5-1
j_call: TRBJ2-2
d_call: .

cdr3_aa: CASSYVQGGYGYTF
cdr3_nt: TGTGCCAGCAGTTACGTACAGGGAGGCTATGGCTACACCTTC
clone_size: .
v_call: TRBV6-2/TRBV6-3
j_call: TRBJ1-2
d_call: .

cdr3_aa: CASSRPWGLAGGGFDEQFF
cdr3_nt: TGTGCCAGCAGCCGCCCTTGGGGACTAGCGGGCGGAGGTTTCGATGAGCAGTTCTTC
clone_size: .
v_call: TRBV3-1/TRBV3-2
j_call: TRBJ2-1
d_call: TRBD2

cdr3_aa: CASRHRDRPFGLHF
cdr3_nt: TGTGCCAGCAGGCACCGGGACAGGCCCTTTGGCCTCCACTTT
clone_size: .
v_call: TRBV28
j_call: TRBJ1-6
d_call: TRBD1

cdr3_aa: CASSLYWGGRAYQPQHF
cdr3_nt: TGTGCCAGCAGTTTATATTGGGGAGGGAGAGCTTATCAGCCCCAGCATTTT
clone_size: few
v_call: TRBV27
j_call: TRBJ1-5
d_call: .

cdr3_aa: CASSQLHADTQYF
cdr3_nt: TGCGCCAGCAGCCAATTACACGCAGATACGCAGTATTTT
clone_size: .
v_call: TRBV4-3
j_call: TRBJ2-3
d_call: .

cdr3_aa: CASSLVAGPNTGELFF
cdr3_nt: TGTGCCAGCAGCTTAGTAGCGGGACCGAACACCGGGGAGCTGTTTTTT
clone_size: .
v_call: TRBV7-2
j_call: TRBJ2-2
d_call: TRBD2

cdr3_aa: CASSPLVQGYEQYF
cdr3_nt: TGTGCCAGCAGCCCATTAGTACAGGGCTACGAGCAGTACTTC
clone_size: .
v_call: TRBV3-1/TRBV3-2
j_call: TRBJ2-7
d_call: .

cdr3_aa: CASSRQGIYEQYF
cdr3_nt: TGTGCCAGCAGCCGACAGGGAATCTACGAGCAGTACTTC
clone_size: .
v_call: TRBV21-1
j_call: TRBJ2-7
d_call: .

cdr3_aa: CASSLQGPNEKLFF
cdr3_nt: TGTGCCAGCAGCTTGCAGGGCCCTAATGAAAAACTGTTTTTT
clone_size: once
v_call: TRBV5-6
j_call: TRBJ1-4
d_call: .

cdr3_aa: CASSVGPSLGGDYGYTF
cdr3_nt: TGTGCCAGCAGCGTAGGTCCAAGTTTGGGGGGAGACTATGGCTACACCTTC
clone_size: .
v_call: TRBV9
j_call: TRBJ1-2
d_call: .

cdr3_aa: CASSYEGIGNQPQHF
cdr3_nt: TGTGCCAGCAGTTACGAGGGCATCGGCAATCAGCCCCAGCATTTT
clone_size: .
v_call: TRBV6-2/TRBV6-3
j_call: TRBJ1-5
d_call: .

cdr3_aa: CAWSPDRGYEQYF
cdr3_nt: TGTGCCTGGAGTCCGGACAGGGGCTACGAGCAGTACTTC
clone_size: .
v_call: TRBV30
j_call: TRBJ2-7
d_call: TRBD1

cdr3_aa: CAWSSESFSTDTQYF
cdr3_nt: TGTGCCTGGAGCTCAGAGAGTTTTAGCACAGATACGCAGTATTTT
clone_size: .
v_call: TRBV30
j_call: TRBJ2-3
d_call: .

cdr3_aa: CASSIDPALNKLLFF
cdr3_nt: TGTGCCAGTAGTATAGACCCGGCCCTAAATAAGTTGCTGTTTTTT
clone_size: .
v_call: TRBV19
j_call: TRBJ2-2
d_call: .

cdr3_aa: CASSLEVYNEQFF
cdr3_nt: TGTGCCAGCAGTTTGGAGGTTTACAATGAGCAGTTCTTC
clone_size: .
v_call: TRBV28
j_call: TRBJ2-1
d_call: .

cdr3_aa: CASTLGQGNTGELFF
cdr3_nt: TGTGCCAGCACCTTGGGACAGGGGAACACCGGGGAGCTGTTTTTT
clone_size: .
v_call: TRBV6-5
j_call: TRBJ2-2
d_call: TRBD1

cdr3_aa: CASSLSVAGVNEQFF
cdr3_nt: TGTGCCAGCAGCTTATCTGTAGCGGGGGTCAATGAGCAGTTCTTC
clone_size: once
v_call: TRBV7-3
j_call: TRBJ2-1
d_call: TRBD2

cdr3_aa: CASSYLRTLRYTEAFF
cdr3_nt: TGTGCCAGCAGTTACTTAAGGACATTACGGTACACTGAAGCTTTCTTT
clone_size: .
v_call: TRBV6-5
j_call: TRBJ1-1
d_call: .

cdr3_aa: CATSEPRQVGTDTQYF
cdr3_nt: TGTGCCACCAGTGAACCCAGACAGGTCGGCACAGATACGCAGTATTTT
clone_size: .
v_call: TRBV24-1
j_call: TRBJ2-3
d_call: .

cdr3_aa: CASSHGAGEQYF
cdr3_nt: TGTGCCAGCAGCCACGGGGCAGGCGAGCAGTACTTC
clone_size: .
v_call: TRBV11-2
j_call: TRBJ2-7
d_call: .

cdr3_aa: CASSLNGQGITNEKLFF
cdr3_nt: TGTGCCAGCAGCTTAAACGGACAGGGGATAACTAATGAAAAACTGTTTTTT
clone_size: .
v_call: TRBV7-8
j_call: TRBJ1-4
d_call: TRBD1

cdr3_aa: CASSYSADTEAFF
cdr3_nt: TGTGCCAGCAGTTACTCGGCTGACACTGAAGCTTTCTTT
clone_size: .
v_call: TRBV6-5
j_call: TRBJ1-1
d_call: .

cdr3_aa: CASSLALAGGNEQFF
cdr3_nt: TGCGCCAGCAGCTTGGCACTAGCTGGGGGCAATGAGCAGTTCTTC
clone_size: .
v_call: TRBV5-1
j_call: TRBJ2-1
d_call: .

cdr3_aa: CASSLAQHYGYTF
cdr3_nt: TGCGCCAGCAGCTTGGCTCAGCACTATGGCTACACCTTC
clone_size: .
v_call: TRBV5-1
j_call: TRBJ1-2
d_call: .

cdr3_aa: CASSGAGELFF
cdr3_nt: TGTGCCAGCAGTGGTGCCGGGGAGCTGTTTTTT
clone_size: .
v_call: TRBV12-3/TRBV12-4
j_call: TRBJ2-2
d_call: .

cdr3_aa: CASSLAGQSYEQYF
cdr3_nt: TGCGCCAGCAGCTTAGCCGGACAGAGCTACGAGCAGTACTTC
clone_size: once
v_call: TRBV5-1
j_call: TRBJ2-7
d_call: .

cdr3_aa: CASSRLLGSSYNEQFF
cdr3_nt: TGTGCCAGCAGCCGCCTACTAGGGAGCTCCTACAATGAGCAGTTCTTC
clone_size: .
v_call: TRBV3-1/TRBV3-2
j_call: TRBJ2-1
d_call: .

cdr3_aa: CASSLMAGSSYEQYF
cdr3_nt: TGCGCCAGCAGCTTAATGGCGGGGAGCTCCTACGAGCAGTACTTC
clone_size: few
v_call: TRBV5-1
j_call: TRBJ2-7
d_call: .

cdr3_aa: CASSKGTSAYEQYF
cdr3_nt: TGTGCCAGCAGCAAAGGGACTAGCGCCTACGAGCAGTACTTC
clone_size: .
v_call: TRBV21-1
j_call: TRBJ2-7
d_call: .

cdr3_aa: CATRREALGVGNTGELFF
cdr3_nt: TGTGCCACCAGGAGAGAGGCTCTTGGGGTAGGAAACACCGGGGAGCTGTTTTTT
clone_size: .
v_call: TRBV15
j_call: TRBJ2-2
d_call: .

cdr3_aa: CAWVTGNYGYTF
cdr3_nt: TGTGCCTGGGTGACAGGGAACTATGGCTACACCTTC
clone_size: .
v_call: TRBV30
j_call: TRBJ1-2
d_call: TRBD1

cdr3_aa: CASSLDRGTGELFF
cdr3_nt: TGTGCCAGCAGCTTAGATCGGGGAACCGGGGAGCTGTTTTTT
clone_size: .
v_call: TRBV7-2
j_call: TRBJ2-2
d_call: .

cdr3_aa: CASSERDRAGYTF
cdr3_nt: TGTGCCAGCAGTGAACGGGACAGGGCTGGCTACACCTTC
clone_size: .
v_call: TRBV2
j_call: TRBJ1-2
d_call: TRBD1

cdr3_aa: CASSYSPHYEQYF
cdr3_nt: TGTGCCAGCAGTTACTCTCCACACTACGAGCAGTACTTC
clone_size: .
v_call: TRBV6-5
j_call: TRBJ2-7
d_call: .

cdr3_aa: CASSDPTGGRTEAFF
cdr3_nt: TGTGCCAGCAGTGATCCCACAGGGGGCCGGACTGAAGCTTTCTTT
clone_size: few
v_call: TRBV25-1
j_call: TRBJ1-1
d_call: TRBD1

cdr3_aa: CAIRGTPSQETQYF
cdr3_nt: TGTGCCATCAGGGGGACACCATCCCAAGAGACCCAGTACTTC
clone_size: .
v_call: TRBV10-3
j_call: TRBJ2-5
d_call: .

cdr3_aa: CASSSEPTGLRNTIYF
cdr3_nt: TGCGCCAGCAGCTCCGAACCGACAGGGTTGAGAAACACCATATATTTT
clone_size: .
v_call: TRBV5-1
j_call: TRBJ1-3
d_call: TRBD1

cdr3_aa: CASSADGGDTQYF
cdr3_nt: TGTGCCAGCAGCGCGGACGGAGGAGATACGCAGTATTTT
clone_size: .
v_call: TRBV6-5
j_call: TRBJ2-3
d_call: .

cdr3_aa: CASSKEWSGLGLNTEAFF
cdr3_nt: TGTGCCAGCAGCAAAGAGTGGTCAGGGCTAGGTCTGAACACTGAAGCTTTCTTT
clone_size: .
v_call: TRBV21-1
j_call: TRBJ1-1
d_call: .

cdr3_aa: CASSLGTSGYRNEQFF
cdr3_nt: TGCGCCAGCAGCTTGGGAACTAGCGGGTATAGGAATGAGCAGTTCTTC
clone_size: .
v_call: TRBV5-1
j_call: TRBJ2-1
d_call: TRBD2

cdr3_aa: CASRRTAGQGLRTYEQYF
cdr3_nt: TGTGCCAGCAGGCGCACCGCCGGACAGGGGTTAAGGACCTACGAGCAGTACTTC
clone_size: .
v_call: TRBV11-2
j_call: TRBJ2-7
d_call: TRBD1

cdr3_aa: CASSTRQATEAFF
cdr3_nt: TGTGCCAGTAGTACCCGACAGGCAACTGAAGCTTTCTTT
clone_size: .
v_call: TRBV19
j_call: TRBJ1-1
d_call: .

cdr3_aa: CASSQDFRDSYSSYNEQFF
cdr3_nt: TGTGCCAGCAGCCAAGATTTTAGGGACTCTTATAGCTCCTACAATGAGCAGTTCTTC
clone_size: medium-sized
v_call: TRBV3-1/TRBV3-2
j_call: TRBJ2-1
d_call: .

cdr3_aa: CASSYPRGGSQETQYF
cdr3_nt: TGTGCCAGCAGTTACCCCCGGGGGGGTTCCCAAGAGACCCAGTACTTC
clone_size: once
v_call: TRBV6-2/TRBV6-3
j_call: TRBJ2-5
d_call: TRBD2

cdr3_aa: CAIRPIGGLYGYTF
cdr3_nt: TGTGCCATCAGGCCAATTGGCGGACTCTATGGCTACACCTTC
clone_size: .
v_call: TRBV10-3
j_call: TRBJ1-2
d_call: .

cdr3_aa: CASSQGTSGAAGETQYF
cdr3_nt: TGCGCCAGCAGCCAAGGTACTAGCGGGGCCGCCGGGGAGACCCAGTACTTC
clone_size: .
v_call: TRBV4-1
j_call: TRBJ2-5
d_call: TRBD2

cdr3_aa: CASSFSGQGEKLFF
cdr3_nt: TGTGCCAGCAGCTTCTCGGGCCAGGGGGAAAAACTGTTTTTT
clone_size: .
v_call: TRBV11-2
j_call: TRBJ1-4
d_call: .

cdr3_aa: CASSQDPSGRYNEQFF
cdr3_nt: TGCGCCAGCAGCCAAGATCCCAGCGGGCGATACAATGAGCAGTTCTTC
clone_size: .
v_call: TRBV4-1
j_call: TRBJ2-1
d_call: .